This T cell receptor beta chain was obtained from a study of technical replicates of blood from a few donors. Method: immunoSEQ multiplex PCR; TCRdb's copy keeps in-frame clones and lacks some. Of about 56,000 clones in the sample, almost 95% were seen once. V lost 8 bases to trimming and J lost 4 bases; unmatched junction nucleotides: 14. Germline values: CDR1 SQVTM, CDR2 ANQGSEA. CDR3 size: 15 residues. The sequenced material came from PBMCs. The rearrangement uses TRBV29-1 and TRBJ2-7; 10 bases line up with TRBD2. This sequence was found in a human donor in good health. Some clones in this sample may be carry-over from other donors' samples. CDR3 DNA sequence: TGCAGCACCGGACTAGCGGCCAAAAATGGGTACGAGCAGTACTTC. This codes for CSTGLAAKNGYEQYF.